Detailed here is one TCR beta chain. A much larger clone differs by one base, so this may be a read error. Trimming cost V 1 base and J 3 bases; bases outside gene matches: 4. From germline, CDR1 is SGHTA and CDR2 FQGNSA. The CDR3 sequence is 16 residues long. The sample belongs to a study of T cells in Graves' hyperthyroidism and ophthalmopathy. TCR beta CDR3 region amplification was performed from RNA transcripts. When the TCR CDR3 underwent first-round RT-PCR, the HTBI primer set was used. TCRdb redid the calling of the multiplex PCR reads with MiXCR, one entry per CDR3 protein. Here the sample spans around 200,000 distinct CDR3 sequences, approximately 15% being singletons.

The source material was blood. V is TRBV7-2 and J is TRBJ2-3; TRBD2 aligns across 10 bases. This TCR was recovered from a woman in her forties or fifties with Graves' hyperthyroidism. For the CDR3, the DNA is TGTGCCAGCAGCTTAGACAGCGGGAGGGTGACAGATACGCAGTATTTT. Its protein is CASSLDSGRVTDTQYF. Together with reference TRBV7-2 and TRBJ2-3, the CDR3 gives the full variable domain: GAGVSQSPSNKVTEKGKDVELRCDPISGHTALYWYRQSLGQGLEFLIYFQGNSAPDKSGLPSDRFSAERTGGSVSTLTIQRTQQEDSAVYLCASSLDSGRVTDTQYFGPGTRLTVL.